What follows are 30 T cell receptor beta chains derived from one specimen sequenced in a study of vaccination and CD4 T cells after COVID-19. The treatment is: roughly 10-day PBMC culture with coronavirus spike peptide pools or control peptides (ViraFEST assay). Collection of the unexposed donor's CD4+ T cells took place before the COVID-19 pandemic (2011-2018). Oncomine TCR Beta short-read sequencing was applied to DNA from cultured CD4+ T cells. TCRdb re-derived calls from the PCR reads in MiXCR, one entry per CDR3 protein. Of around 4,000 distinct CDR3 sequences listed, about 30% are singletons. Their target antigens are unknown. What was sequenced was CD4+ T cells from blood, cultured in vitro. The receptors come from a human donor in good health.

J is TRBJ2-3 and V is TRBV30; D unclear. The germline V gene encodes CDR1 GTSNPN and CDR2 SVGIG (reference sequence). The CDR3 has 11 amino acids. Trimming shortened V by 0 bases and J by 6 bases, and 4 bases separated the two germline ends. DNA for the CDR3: TGTGCCTGGAGTGTGGGGGATACGCAGTATTTT. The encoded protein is CAWSVGDTQYF.

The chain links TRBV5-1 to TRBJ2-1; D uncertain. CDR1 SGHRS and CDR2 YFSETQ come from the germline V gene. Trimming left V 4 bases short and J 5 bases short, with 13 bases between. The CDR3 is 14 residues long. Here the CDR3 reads CASSPMRLDNEQFF. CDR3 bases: TGCGCCAGCAGCCCGATGAGGTTAGACAATGAGCAGTTCTTC.

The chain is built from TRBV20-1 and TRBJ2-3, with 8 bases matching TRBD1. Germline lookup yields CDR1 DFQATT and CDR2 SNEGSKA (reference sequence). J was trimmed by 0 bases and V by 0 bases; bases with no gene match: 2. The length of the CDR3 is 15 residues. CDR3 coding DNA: TGCAGTGCTAGAGACTCAGGGGGCAGCACAGATACGCAGTATTTT. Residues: CSARDSGGSTDTQYF.

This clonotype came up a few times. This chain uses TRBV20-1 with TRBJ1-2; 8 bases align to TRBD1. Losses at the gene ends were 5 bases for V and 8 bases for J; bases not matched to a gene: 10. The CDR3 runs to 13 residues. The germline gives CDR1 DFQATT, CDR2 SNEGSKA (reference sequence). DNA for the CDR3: TGCAGTGCTTCCCTCCGGACAGGGTCCGGCTACACCTTC. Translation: CSASLRTGSGYTF.

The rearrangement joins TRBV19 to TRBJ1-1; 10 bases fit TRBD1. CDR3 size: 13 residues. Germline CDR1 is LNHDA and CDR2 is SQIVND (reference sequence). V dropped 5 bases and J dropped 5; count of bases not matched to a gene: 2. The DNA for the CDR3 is TGTGCCAGTAGTGGACAGGGGGAGACTGAAGCTTTCTTT. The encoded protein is CASSGQGETEAFF.

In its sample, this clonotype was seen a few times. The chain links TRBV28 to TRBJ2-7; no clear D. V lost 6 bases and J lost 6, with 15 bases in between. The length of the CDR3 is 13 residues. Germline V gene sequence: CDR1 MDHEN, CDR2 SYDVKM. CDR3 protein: CASRTQVLVEQYF. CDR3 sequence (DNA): TGTGCCAGCAGAACACAAGTCTTGGTCGAGCAGTACTTC.

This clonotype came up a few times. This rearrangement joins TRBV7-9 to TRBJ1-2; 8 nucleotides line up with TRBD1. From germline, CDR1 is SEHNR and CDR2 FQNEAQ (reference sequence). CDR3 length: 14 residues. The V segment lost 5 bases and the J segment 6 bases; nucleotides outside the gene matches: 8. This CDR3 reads CASSRRQGLDGYTF. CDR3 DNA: TGTGCCAGCAGCCGACGACAGGGGCTCGATGGCTACACCTTC.

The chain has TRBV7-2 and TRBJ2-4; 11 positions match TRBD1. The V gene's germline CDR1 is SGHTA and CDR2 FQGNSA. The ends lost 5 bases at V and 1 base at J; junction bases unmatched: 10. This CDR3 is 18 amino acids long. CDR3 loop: CASSADRGLMWAKNIQYF. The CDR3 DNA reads TGTGCCAGCAGCGCGGACAGGGGGCTAATGTGGGCCAAAAACATTCAGTACTTC.

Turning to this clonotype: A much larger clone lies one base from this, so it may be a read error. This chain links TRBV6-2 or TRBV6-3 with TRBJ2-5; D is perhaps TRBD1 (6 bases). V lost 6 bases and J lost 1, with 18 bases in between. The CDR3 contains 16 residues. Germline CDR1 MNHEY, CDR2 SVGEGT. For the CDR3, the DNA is TGTGCCAGCAGCGCAATACAGGGACGGAGCCAAGAGACCCAGTACTTC. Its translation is CASSAIQGRSQETQYF.

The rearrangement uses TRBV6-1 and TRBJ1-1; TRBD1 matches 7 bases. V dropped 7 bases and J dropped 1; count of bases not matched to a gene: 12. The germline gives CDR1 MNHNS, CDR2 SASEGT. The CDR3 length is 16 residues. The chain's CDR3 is CASNFFTGAPNTEAFF. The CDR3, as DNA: TGTGCCAGCAATTTTTTCACAGGGGCTCCGAACACTGAAGCTTTCTTT.

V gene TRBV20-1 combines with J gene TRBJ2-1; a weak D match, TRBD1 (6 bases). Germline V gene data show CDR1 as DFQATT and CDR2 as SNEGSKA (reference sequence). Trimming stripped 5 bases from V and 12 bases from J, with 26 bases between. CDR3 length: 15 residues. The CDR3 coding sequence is TGCAGTGCTCCAAGAGTGACAGGATTTGATTCGGGGCAGTTCTTC. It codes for CSAPRVTGFDSGQFF.

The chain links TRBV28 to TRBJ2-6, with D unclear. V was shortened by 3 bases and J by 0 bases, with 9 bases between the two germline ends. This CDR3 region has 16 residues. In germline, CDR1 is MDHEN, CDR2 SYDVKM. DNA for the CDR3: TGTGCCAGCAGTTTCGTTAGAACCTCTGGGGCCAACGTCCTGACTTTC. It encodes CASSFVRTSGANVLTF.

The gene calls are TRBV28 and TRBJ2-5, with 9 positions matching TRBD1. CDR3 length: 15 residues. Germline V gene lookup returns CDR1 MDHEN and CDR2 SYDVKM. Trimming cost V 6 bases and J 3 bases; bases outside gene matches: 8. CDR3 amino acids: CASRPGTGFEETQYF. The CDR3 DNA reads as TGTGCCAGCAGACCCGGGACAGGGTTTGAAGAGACCCAGTACTTC.

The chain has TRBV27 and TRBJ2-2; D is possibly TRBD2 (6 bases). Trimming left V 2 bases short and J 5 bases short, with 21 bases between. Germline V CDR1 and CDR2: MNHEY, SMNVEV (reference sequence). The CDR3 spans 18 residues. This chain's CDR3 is CASSLPSSGRLGTGELFF. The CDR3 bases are TGTGCCAGCAGTTTACCGAGCTCCGGGAGACTGGGGACCGGGGAGCTGTTTTTT.

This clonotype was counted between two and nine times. The CDR3, as DNA: TGTGCCACCAGTGATGCTGCGGGACAGGGTGTCGCCTACAATGAGCAGTTCTTC. Translating it yields CATSDAAGQGVAYNEQFF. V gene TRBV24-1 combines with J gene TRBJ2-1; 9 bases match TRBD1. The V gene end was trimmed by 3 bases and the J gene end by 2 bases; junction bases not matched to a gene: 10. The CDR3 loop spans 18 amino acids. The V gene's germline CDR1 is KGHDR and CDR2 SFDVKD.

CDR3 in amino acids: CASSQDRQGTNYGYTF. The CDR3 nucleotides read TGCGCCAGCAGCCAAGACCGACAGGGAACTAACTATGGCTACACCTTC. This chain joins TRBV4-3 and TRBJ1-2; TRBD1 matches 7 bases. V lost 0 bases, J lost 0 bases, and 4 bases stayed unmatched. The length of the CDR3 is 16 residues. Germline V CDR1 and CDR2: LGHNA, YSLEER.

The CDR3 loop is CASRGLAGGRTGELFF. CDR3 bases: TGTGCCAGCAGGGGACTAGCGGGAGGAAGGACCGGGGAGCTGTTTTTT. The V and J genes are TRBV28 and TRBJ2-2; 15 bases are a match to TRBD2. Germline V gene lookup returns CDR1 MDHEN and CDR2 SYDVKM. CDR3 length: 16 residues. Trimming at V came to 6 bases and at J to 5 bases, leaving 4 bases not matched to a gene. Looking up the rest from reference TRBV28 and TRBJ2-2 gives the full variable domain: DVKVTQSSRYLVKRTGEKVFLECVQDMDHENMFWYRQDPGLGLRLIYFSYDVKMKEKGDIPEGYSVSREKKERFSLILESASTNQTSMYLCASRGLAGGRTGELFFGEGSRLTVL.

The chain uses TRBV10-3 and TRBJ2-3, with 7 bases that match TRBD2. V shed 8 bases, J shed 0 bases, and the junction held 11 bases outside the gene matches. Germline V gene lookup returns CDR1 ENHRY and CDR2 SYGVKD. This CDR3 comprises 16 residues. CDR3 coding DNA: TGTGCCATCGGAACTTCTTCTAGCGGTAGCACAGATACGCAGTATTTT. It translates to CAIGTSSSGSTDTQYF.

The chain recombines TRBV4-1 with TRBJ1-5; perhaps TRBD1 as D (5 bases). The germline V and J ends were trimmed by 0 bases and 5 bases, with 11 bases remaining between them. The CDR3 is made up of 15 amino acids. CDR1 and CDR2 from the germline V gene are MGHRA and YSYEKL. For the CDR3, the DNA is TGCGCCAGCAGCCAAGAGGTCACGGGGGATCAGCCCCAGCATTTT. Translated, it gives CASSQEVTGDQPQHF.

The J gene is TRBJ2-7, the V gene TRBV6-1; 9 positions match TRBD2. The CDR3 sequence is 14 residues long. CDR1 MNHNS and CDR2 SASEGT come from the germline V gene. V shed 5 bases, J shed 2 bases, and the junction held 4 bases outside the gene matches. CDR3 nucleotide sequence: TGTGCCAGCAGTACAGCGGGGGGCACCTACGAGCAGTACTTC. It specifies CASSTAGGTYEQYF.

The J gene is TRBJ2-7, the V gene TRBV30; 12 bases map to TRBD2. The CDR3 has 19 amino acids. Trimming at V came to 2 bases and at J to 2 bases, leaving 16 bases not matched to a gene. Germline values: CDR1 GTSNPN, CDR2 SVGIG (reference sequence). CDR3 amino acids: CAWSTFSASGRANPYEQYF. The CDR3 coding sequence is TGTGCCTGGAGTACATTTTCCGCTAGCGGGAGGGCCAACCCCTACGAGCAGTACTTC.

The CDR3 DNA follows: TGCAGTGCTAGAGTAGGGAATAGCAATCAGCCCCAGCATTTT. Protein sequence: CSARVGNSNQPQHF. The chain recombines TRBV20-1 with TRBJ1-5; D uncertain. The ends were cut back, 1 base at V and 0 bases at J, with 7 bases in the middle. Germline V CDR1 and CDR2: DFQATT, SNEGSKA (reference sequence). The CDR3 consists of 14 residues.

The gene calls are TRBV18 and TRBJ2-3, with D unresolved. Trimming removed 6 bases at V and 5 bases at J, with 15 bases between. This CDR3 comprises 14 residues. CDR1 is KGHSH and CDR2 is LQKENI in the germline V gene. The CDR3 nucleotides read TGTGCCAGCTCGGCTACCTGGGCCCAAGATACGCAGTATTTT. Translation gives CASSATWAQDTQYF.

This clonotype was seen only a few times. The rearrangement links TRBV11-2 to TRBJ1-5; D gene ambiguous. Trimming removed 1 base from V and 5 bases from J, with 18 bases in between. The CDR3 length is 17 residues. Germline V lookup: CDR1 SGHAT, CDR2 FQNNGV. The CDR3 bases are TGTGCCAGCAGCTTAGGTTTTGGTGGCAGGTATCATCAGCCCCAGCATTTT. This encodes CASSLGFGGRYHQPQHF.

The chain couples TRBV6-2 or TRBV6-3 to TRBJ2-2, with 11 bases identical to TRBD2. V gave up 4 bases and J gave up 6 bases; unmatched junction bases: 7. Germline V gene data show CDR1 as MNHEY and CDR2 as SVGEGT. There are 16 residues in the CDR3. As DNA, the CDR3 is TGTGCCAGCAGTTCATTAGCGGGGGGGACCGCCGGGGAGCTGTTTTTT. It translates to CASSSLAGGTAGELFF.

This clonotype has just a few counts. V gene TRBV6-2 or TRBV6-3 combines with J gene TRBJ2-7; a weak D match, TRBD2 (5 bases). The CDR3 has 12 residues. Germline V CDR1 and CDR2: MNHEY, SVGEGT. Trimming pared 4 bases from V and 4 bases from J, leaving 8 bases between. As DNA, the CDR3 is TGTGCCAGCAGTTGGACGGGATACGAGCAGTACTTC. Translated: CASSWTGYEQYF.

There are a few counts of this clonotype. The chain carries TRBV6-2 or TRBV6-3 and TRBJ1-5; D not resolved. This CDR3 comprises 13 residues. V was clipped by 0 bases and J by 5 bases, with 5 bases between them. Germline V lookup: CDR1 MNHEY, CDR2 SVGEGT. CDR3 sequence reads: CASSYSMHQPQHF. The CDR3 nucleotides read TGTGCCAGCAGTTACTCTATGCATCAGCCCCAGCATTTT.

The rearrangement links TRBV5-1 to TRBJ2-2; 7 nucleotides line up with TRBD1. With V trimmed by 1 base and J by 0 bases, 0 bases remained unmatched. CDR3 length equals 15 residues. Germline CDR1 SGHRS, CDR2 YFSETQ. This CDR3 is CASSLTGANTGELFF. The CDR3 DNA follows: TGCGCCAGCAGCTTGACAGGGGCGAACACCGGGGAGCTGTTTTTT. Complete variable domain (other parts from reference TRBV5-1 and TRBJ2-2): KAGVTQTPRYLIKTRGQQVTLSCSPISGHRSVSWYQQTPGQGLQFLFEYFSETQRNKGNFPGRFSGRQFSNSRSEMNVSTLELGDSALYLCASSLTGANTGELFFGEGSRLTVL.

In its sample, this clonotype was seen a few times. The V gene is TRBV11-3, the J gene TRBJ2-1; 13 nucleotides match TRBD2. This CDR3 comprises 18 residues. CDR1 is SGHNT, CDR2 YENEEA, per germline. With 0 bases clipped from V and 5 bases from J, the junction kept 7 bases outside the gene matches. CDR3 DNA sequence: TGTGCCAGCAGCTTAGATCGGGGACTAGCGGGGTATAACAATGAGCAGTTCTTC. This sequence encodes CASSLDRGLAGYNNEQFF.

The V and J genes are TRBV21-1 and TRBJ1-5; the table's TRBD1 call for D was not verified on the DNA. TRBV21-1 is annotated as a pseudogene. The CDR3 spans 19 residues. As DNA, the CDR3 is TGTGCCAGCAGCAAAAAGTCGGAAAGGGGCGCTTTTTCGCATCAGCCCCAGCATTTT. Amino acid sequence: CASSKKSERGAFSHQPQHF.